Below are 10 T cell receptor beta chains sequenced from a single sample in a study of CD8 T cells in Susac syndrome. Random hexamers were used to reverse transcribe roughly 0.45 to 1 ug of RNA. TCRdb analysed the immunoSEQ multiplex PCR reads with MiXCR anew, one entry per CDR3 protein. The table records approximately 200,000 distinct CDR3 sequences, about 94% of them present only once. Specimen: CD8+ T cells from PBMCs. The receptor source for this set is a human donor with multiple sclerosis.

This clonotype was seen only a few times. The chain is built from TRBV30 and TRBJ1-1; a weak D match, TRBD1 (5 bases). The germline V and J ends were trimmed by 1 base and 6 bases, with 15 bases remaining between them. This CDR3 region has 14 residues. Germline V gene data show CDR1 as GTSNPN and CDR2 as SVGIG (reference sequence). This CDR3 is CAWSAFPGGAEAFF. CDR3 DNA sequence: TGTGCCTGGAGTGCCTTTCCGGGGGGAGCTGAAGCTTTCTTT.

This CDR3 is CASSSRLADFGELFF. The CDR3 nucleotides read TGTGCCAGCAGTTCACGACTAGCGGATTTCGGGGAGCTGTTTTTT. This sequence joins TRBV27 and TRBJ2-2, with 9 positions matching TRBD2. Germline V gene data show CDR1 as MNHEY and CDR2 as SMNVEV (reference sequence). With 4 bases clipped from V and 7 bases from J, the junction kept 7 bases outside the gene matches. The CDR3 extends over 15 amino acids.

V is TRBV15 and J is TRBJ2-2; D not resolved. CDR1 LNHNV and CDR2 YYDKDF come from the germline V gene (reference sequence). There are 15 residues in the CDR3. Deletions cut 3 bases from V and 0 bases from J, with 8 bases between. The CDR3, as DNA: TGTGCCACCAGCAGGGTGGGGACGAACACCGGGGAGCTGTTTTTT. Protein product: CATSRVGTNTGELFF.

V is TRBV4-1 and J is TRBJ1-6; D is unclear. This CDR3 spans 17 amino acids. Trimming removed 0 bases at V and 2 bases at J, with 11 bases between. Germline V gives CDR1 MGHRA, CDR2 YSYEKL. CDR3 sequence (DNA): TGCGCCAGCAGCCAAGACGGCAGAGGCACCTATAATTCACCCCTCCACTTT. Protein: CASSQDGRGTYNSPLHF.

The chain carries TRBV27 and TRBJ2-6, with D unresolved. Germline V lookup: CDR1 MNHEY, CDR2 SMNVEV (reference sequence). The CDR3 totals 17 residues. V was shortened by 4 bases and J by 0 bases, with 13 bases between the two germline ends. CDR3: CASSWKTLPSGANVLTF. The CDR3 coding sequence is TGTGCCAGCAGTTGGAAGACTCTACCCTCTGGGGCCAACGTCCTGACTTTC.

In DNA form, the CDR3 reads TGTGCCTGGTCGTCAGGGATGGGGGCCTATGGCTACACCTTC. Its translation: CAWSSGMGAYGYTF. The chain recombines TRBV30 with TRBJ1-2, with a tentative D call TRBD1 (6 bases). Trimming shortened V by 5 bases and J by 4 bases, and 17 bases separated the two germline ends. Germline lookup yields CDR1 GTSNPN and CDR2 SVGIG (reference sequence). The CDR3 spans 14 residues.

The J gene is TRBJ2-7, the V gene TRBV4-1, with D hard to call. The CDR3 is 13 amino acids. From germline, CDR1 is MGHRA and CDR2 YSYEKL. V was clipped by 2 bases and J by 2 bases, with 7 bases between them. The CDR3 loop is CASSQLPAYEQYF. In DNA form, the CDR3 reads TGCGCCAGCAGCCAACTTCCCGCCTACGAGCAGTACTTC.

This CDR3 reads CASSYVRRQGLPRTYAFF. The CDR3 bases are TGTGCCAGCAGTTACGTTAGGCGACAGGGACTTCCCCGAACCTACGCTTTCTTT. The gene calls are TRBV6-5 and TRBJ1-1; TRBD1 aligns across 7 bases. CDR3 length equals 18 residues. Unmatched junction bases numbered 23, after V lost 2 bases and J lost 11 bases. The germline gives CDR1 MNHEY, CDR2 SVGAGI.

This rearrangement joins TRBV27 to TRBJ2-5, with unresolved D. The V and J ends lost 5 bases and 5 bases respectively, with 18 bases between them. The CDR3 length is 15 residues. CDR1 and CDR2 from the germline V gene are MNHEY and SMNVEV (reference sequence). CDR3 region: CASSPLDGLWETQYF. The CDR3 coding sequence is TGTGCCAGCAGTCCCCTGGACGGCCTTTGGGAGACCCAGTACTTC.

The V call is TRBV9, the J call TRBJ2-3; TRBD2 is a possible D gene (5 bases). The CDR3 runs 14 residues. Germline V lookup: CDR1 SGDLS, CDR2 YYNGEE. V shed 6 bases and J shed 0 bases, with 11 bases lying between them. For the CDR3, the DNA is TGTGCCAGCACCCCGGGGTCTAGCACAGATACGCAGTATTTT. Translation gives CASTPGSSTDTQYF. The complete variable domain, with remaining parts taken from reference TRBV9 and TRBJ2-3, reads DSGVTQTPKHLITATGQRVTLRCSPRSGDLSVYWYQQSLDQGLQFLIQYYNGEERAKGNILERFSAQQFPDLHSELNLSSLELGDSALYFCASTPGSSTDTQYFGPGTRLTVL.